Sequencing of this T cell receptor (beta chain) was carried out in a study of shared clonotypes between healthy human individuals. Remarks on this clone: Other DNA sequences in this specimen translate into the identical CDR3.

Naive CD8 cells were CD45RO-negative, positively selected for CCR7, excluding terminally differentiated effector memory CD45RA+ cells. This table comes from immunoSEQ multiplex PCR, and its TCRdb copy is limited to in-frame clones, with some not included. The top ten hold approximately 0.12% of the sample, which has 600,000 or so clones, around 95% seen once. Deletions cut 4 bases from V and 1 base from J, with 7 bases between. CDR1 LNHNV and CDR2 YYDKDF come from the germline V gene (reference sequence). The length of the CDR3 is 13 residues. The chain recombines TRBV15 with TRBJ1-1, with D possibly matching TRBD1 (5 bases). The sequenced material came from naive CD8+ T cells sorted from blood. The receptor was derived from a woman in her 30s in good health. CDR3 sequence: CATSTGQNTEAFF. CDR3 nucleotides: TGTGCCACCAGCACTGGACAGAACACTGAAGCTTTCTTT.